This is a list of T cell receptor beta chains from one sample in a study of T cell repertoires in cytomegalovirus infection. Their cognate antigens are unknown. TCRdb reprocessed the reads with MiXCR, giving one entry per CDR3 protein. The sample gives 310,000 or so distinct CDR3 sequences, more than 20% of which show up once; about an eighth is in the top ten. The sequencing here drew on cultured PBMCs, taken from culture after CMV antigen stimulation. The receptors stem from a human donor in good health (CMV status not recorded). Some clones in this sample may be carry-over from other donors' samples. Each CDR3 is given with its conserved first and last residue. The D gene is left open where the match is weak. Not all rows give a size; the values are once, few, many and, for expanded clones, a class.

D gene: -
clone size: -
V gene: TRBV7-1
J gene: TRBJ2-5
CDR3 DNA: TGTGCCAGCAGCGAGGGCGGGACTGAGACCCAGTACTTC
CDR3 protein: CASSEGGTETQYF

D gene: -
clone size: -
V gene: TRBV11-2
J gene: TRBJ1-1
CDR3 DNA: TGTGCCAGCAGCTTCACAGGGTACACTGAAGCTTTCTTT
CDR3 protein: CASSFTGYTEAFF

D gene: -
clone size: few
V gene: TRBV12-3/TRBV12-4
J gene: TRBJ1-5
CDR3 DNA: TGTGCCAGCAGTTTTTGGACAGATATTCTAAGCAATCAGCCCCAGCATTTT
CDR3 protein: CASSFWTDILSNQPQHF

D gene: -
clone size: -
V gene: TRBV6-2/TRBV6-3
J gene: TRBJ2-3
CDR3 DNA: TGTGCCAGCAGCCTACGCGACCCCACAGATACGCAGTATTTT
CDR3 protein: CASSLRDPTDTQYF

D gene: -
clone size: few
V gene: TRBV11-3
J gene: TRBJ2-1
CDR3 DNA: TGTGCCAGCAGCTTATCGGCGGATACCGAGCAGTTCTTC
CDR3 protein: CASSLSADTEQFF

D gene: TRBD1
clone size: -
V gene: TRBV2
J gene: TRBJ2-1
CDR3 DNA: TGTGCCAGCATTCGGGACAGGTTCAATGAGCAGTTCTTC
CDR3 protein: CASIRDRFNEQFF

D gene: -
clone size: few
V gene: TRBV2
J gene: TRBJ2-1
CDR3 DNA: TGTGCCAGCAGTGACCGGAATAGCGGAAACTACAATGAGCAGTTCTTC
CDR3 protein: CASSDRNSGNYNEQFF

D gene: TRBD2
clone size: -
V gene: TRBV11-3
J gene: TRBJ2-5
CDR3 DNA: TGTGCCAGCAGCTTAGAGGGCGGGAGGGGGTACGAGACCCAGTACTTC
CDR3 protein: CASSLEGGRGYETQYF

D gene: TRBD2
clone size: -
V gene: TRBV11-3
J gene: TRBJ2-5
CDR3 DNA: TGTGCCAGCAGCAGGACTAGCGGGAGGGCCCAAGAGACCCAGTACTTC
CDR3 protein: CASSRTSGRAQETQYF

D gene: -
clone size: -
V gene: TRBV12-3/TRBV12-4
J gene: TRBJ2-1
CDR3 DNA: TGTGCCAGCAGGGCCGGGGCGGGCCTCTACAATGAGCAGTTCTTC
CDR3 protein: CASRAGAGLYNEQFF

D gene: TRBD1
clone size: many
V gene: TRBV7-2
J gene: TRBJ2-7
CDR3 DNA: TGTGCCAGCAGCTCAGGGGGCTCAAAGGAGCAGTACTTC
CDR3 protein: CASSSGGSKEQYF

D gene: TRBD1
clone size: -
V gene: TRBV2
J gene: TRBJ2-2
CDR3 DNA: TGTGCCAGCAGTGTATACAGGGGTCAAATTGACACCGGGGAGCTGTTTTTT
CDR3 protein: CASSVYRGQIDTGELFF